The 13 T cell receptor beta chains below were found in one sample sequenced in a study of cytomegalovirus exposure and HLA in healthy donors. The PCR used 60 Vbeta and 13 Jbeta primers. Sequencing used immunoSEQ multiplex PCR; TCRdb keeps in-frame clones, though not all of them. The top ten hold 1.6% of the sample, which has about 130,000 clones, about 66% seen once. Source material: PBMCs. These receptors were collected from a man younger than 40 in good health and CMV-seropositive.

Comment on this clone: An end of the junction differs from the germline gene, which may be a read error. The rearrangement joins TRBV7-7 to TRBJ2-3, with 11 nucleotides matching TRBD1. The CDR3 has 14 residues. Germline CDR1 reads SSHAT; CDR2 reads FNYEAQ (reference sequence). The CDR3 here is CASSLEGQGGTQYF. The CDR3 DNA is TGTGCTAGCAGCTTAGAGGGACAGGGGGGGACGCAGTATTTT.

The rearrangement links TRBV4-3 to TRBJ2-2; tentatively, D is TRBD1 (6 bases). The CDR3 covers 16 residues. The germline gives CDR1 LGHNA, CDR2 YSLEER. V shed 2 bases and J shed 4 bases, with 14 bases lying between them. CDR3 DNA: TGCGCCAGCAGCCAACTAGGGGGACAATTCACCGGGGAGCTGTTTTTT. As protein: CASSQLGGQFTGELFF.

This clone was detected a few times. The chain carries TRBV13 and TRBJ2-7; D possibly corresponds to TRBD1 (6 bases). V was shortened by 4 bases and J by 3 bases, with 13 bases between the two germline ends. In germline, CDR1 is PRHDT, CDR2 FYEKMQ (reference sequence). This CDR3 comprises 14 residues. As DNA, the CDR3 is TGTGCCAGCAGCTACCGGGACAAGTACTACGAGCAGTACTTC. This encodes CASSYRDKYYEQYF. The whole variable domain, filled in from reference TRBV13 and TRBJ2-7, reads AAGVIQSPRHLIKEKRETATLKCYPIPRHDTVYWYQQGPGQDPQFLISFYEKMQSDKGSIPDRFSAQQFSDYHSELNMSSLELGDSALYFCASSYRDKYYEQYFGPGTRLTVT.

The J gene is TRBJ2-5, the V gene TRBV4-1; D not certain. V lost 6 bases and J lost 2, with 16 bases in between. The CDR3 has 15 amino acids. Germline CDR1 and CDR2: MGHRA and YSYEKL. The CDR3 region is CASSLAASRQETQYF. Here the CDR3 DNA reads TGCGCCAGCAGTTTGGCGGCTTCTAGACAAGAGACCCAGTACTTC.

This chain links TRBV2 with TRBJ2-4, with D possibly matching TRBD2 (5 bases). The CDR3 is 16 amino acids. V lost 3 bases, J lost 4 bases, and 16 bases lay in between. The germline V gene encodes CDR1 SNHLY and CDR2 FYNNEI. The chain's CDR3 is CASSDRGPESKNIQYF. Written as DNA, the CDR3 is TGTGCCAGCAGTGATCGGGGTCCAGAATCAAAAAACATTCAGTACTTC.

The sample holds a few counts of this clone. The V call is TRBV29-1, the J call TRBJ1-4; maybe TRBD1 (5 bases). CDR3 length: 14 residues. With 4 bases removed from V and 5 bases from J, the gap between germline ends came to 14 bases. Germline loops: CDR1 SQVTM, CDR2 ANQGSEA. CDR3 in DNA: TGCAGCGTTGTCGGGGGGGGATTCAATGAAAAACTGTTTTTT. Translation: CSVVGGGFNEKLFF.

The V gene is TRBV18, the J gene TRBJ1-1; 9 nucleotides line up with TRBD1. V shed 3 bases, J shed 4 bases, and the junction held 6 bases outside the gene matches. The CDR3 contains 15 residues. CDR1 is KGHSH and CDR2 is LQKENI in the germline V gene. CDR3 bases: TGTGCCAGCTCACCCTTGGGACAGGGCCCCACTGAAGCTTTCTTT. This encodes CASSPLGQGPTEAFF. The full variable domain, its missing parts supplied by reference TRBV18 and TRBJ1-1, is NAGVMQNPRHLVRRRGQEARLRCSPMKGHSHVYWYRQLPEEGLKFMVYLQKENIIDESGMPKERFSAEFPKEGPSILRIQQVVRGDSAAYFCASSPLGQGPTEAFFGQGTRLTVV.

This chain links TRBV4-1 with TRBJ1-5; tentative D call: TRBD1 (6 bases). The CDR3 loop spans 15 amino acids. V shed 0 bases and J shed 9 bases, with 15 bases lying between them. CDR1 is MGHRA and CDR2 is YSYEKL in the germline V gene. The CDR3: CASSQDVRGMAPQHF. The CDR3 DNA reads as TGCGCCAGCAGCCAAGACGTAAGGGGGATGGCGCCCCAGCATTTT.

The chain is built from TRBV25-1 and TRBJ2-3, with 13 bases aligning to TRBD2. Germline V CDR1 and CDR2: MGHDK, SYGVNS. The length of the CDR3 is 17 residues. V gave up 3 bases and J gave up 3 bases; unmatched junction bases: 6. CDR3 loop: CASSDPRLAGGTDTQYF. The CDR3 region has the DNA TGTGCCAGCAGTGACCCCCGACTAGCGGGAGGAACAGATACGCAGTATTTT. The variable domain in full, completed from reference TRBV25-1 and TRBJ2-3, reads EADIYQTPRYLVIGTGKKITLECSQTMGHDKMYWYQQDPGMELHLIHYSYGVNSTEKGDLSSESTVSRIRTEHFPLTLESARPSHTSQYLCASSDPRLAGGTDTQYFGPGTRLTVL.

The chain links TRBV5-4 to TRBJ1-1; perhaps TRBD1 as D (6 bases). This CDR3 has 15 residues. Germline values: CDR1 SGHNT, CDR2 YYREEE (reference sequence). V was pared by 4 bases and J by 0 bases, with 13 bases between. The CDR3 is CASSGGAQLNTEAFF. CDR3 bases: TGTGCCAGCAGCGGGGGGGCACAGCTGAACACTGAAGCTTTCTTT.

The rearrangement joins TRBV27 to TRBJ2-3; D might be TRBD1 (5 bases). The CDR3 consists of 17 residues. Per the germline V gene, CDR1 is MNHEY and CDR2 is SMNVEV (reference sequence). V lost 5 bases and J lost 3, with 21 bases in between. CDR3 nucleotides: TGTGCCAGCAGTCCATCGACAGCCGCAGGAAGGACAGATACGCAGTATTTT. This encodes CASSPSTAAGRTDTQYF.

This clone was recorded only once. This chain uses TRBV18 with TRBJ2-5, with D perhaps matching TRBD1 (6 bases). The last part of the DNA fits TRBJ2-7 better; the J call may be wrong. CDR1 and CDR2 from the germline V gene are KGHSH and LQKENI. The CDR3 extends over 18 amino acids. This chain's CDR3 is CASSPLQGSPRVSYEQYF. CDR3 DNA sequence: TGTGCCAGCTCACCACTACAGGGCAGCCCGAGGGTATCCTACGAGCAGTACTTC.

This clone appeared once. The chain has TRBV13 and TRBJ2-5; 7 positions match TRBD1. With V trimmed by 5 bases and J by 2 bases, 2 bases remained unmatched. CDR1 and CDR2 (germline): PRHDT, FYEKMQ (reference sequence). The CDR3 is 13 residues long. CDR3 region: CASSEGQQETQYF. DNA of the CDR3: TGTGCCAGCAGCGAGGGACAGCAAGAGACCCAGTACTTC. The whole variable domain, filled in from reference TRBV13 and TRBJ2-5, reads AAGVIQSPRHLIKEKRETATLKCYPIPRHDTVYWYQQGPGQDPQFLISFYEKMQSDKGSIPDRFSAQQFSDYHSELNMSSLELGDSALYFCASSEGQQETQYFGPGTRLLVL.